A selection of T cell receptor beta chains follows, all from one sample in a study of Ad26.COV2.S vaccination and SARS-CoV-2 variants. Data came from immunoSEQ multiplex PCR; TCRdb stores just in-frame clones and leaves some out. The sample has around 250,000 clones, around nine tenths seen once. The source was peripheral blood, collected in a trial of Ad26.COV2.S vaccine versus placebo. These receptors all come from a person between 18 and 65 years old who received the Ad26.COV2.S COVID-19 vaccine or a placebo. The CDR3 runs from the conserved cysteine through the conserved F or W.

v_gene: TRBV7-2; j_gene: TRBJ2-5; CDR3aa: CASCRTAQETQYF
v_gene: TRBV24-1; j_gene: TRBJ2-1; CDR3aa: CATGGDRGYNEQFF
v_gene: TRBV15; j_gene: TRBJ2-5; CDR3aa: CATSRGDSTGDQYF
v_gene: TRBV7-2; j_gene: TRBJ2-3; CDR3aa: CASSLAQLAGGSTDTQYF
v_gene: TRBV19; j_gene: TRBJ1-6; CDR3aa: CASKPPHSPLHF
v_gene: TRBV5-4; j_gene: TRBJ2-1; CDR3aa: CASSLLTLAGVYNEQFF
v_gene: TRBV12-3/TRBV12-4; j_gene: TRBJ1-2; CDR3aa: CASSQRDGYTF
v_gene: TRBV19; j_gene: TRBJ2-3; CDR3aa: CASKASGITDTQYF
v_gene: TRBV4-1; j_gene: TRBJ2-1; CDR3aa: CASSQDANIRSYNEQFF
v_gene: TRBV6-5; j_gene: TRBJ2-1; CDR3aa: CASANRYNEQFF
v_gene: TRBV7-9; j_gene: TRBJ2-5; CDR3aa: CASSSRRLGTAQETQYF
v_gene: TRBV6-4; j_gene: TRBJ2-2; CDR3aa: CASSPGEHTTGELFF
v_gene: TRBV6-6; j_gene: TRBJ2-5; CDR3aa: CASSYIGETQYF
v_gene: TRBV4-1; j_gene: TRBJ1-1; CDR3aa: CASSQVTPMNTEAFF
v_gene: TRBV2; j_gene: TRBJ1-1; CDR3aa: CAGRTARGAEAFF
v_gene: TRBV19; j_gene: TRBJ2-4; CDR3aa: CASSPGTGRNIQYF
v_gene: TRBV6-2/TRBV6-3; j_gene: TRBJ2-1; CDR3aa: CASSYPSSGLAFNEQFF
v_gene: TRBV5-6; j_gene: TRBJ2-7; CDR3aa: CASNPDRVSSYEQYF
v_gene: TRBV12-5; j_gene: TRBJ2-7; CDR3aa: CASGTPGDLNLGEQYF
v_gene: TRBV6-1; j_gene: TRBJ2-3; CDR3aa: CASSESLAGITDTQYF
v_gene: TRBV30; j_gene: TRBJ2-1; CDR3aa: CAWSQGLAGENNEQFF
v_gene: TRBV19; j_gene: TRBJ2-5; CDR3aa: CASSIGSGGALGETQYF
v_gene: TRBV27; j_gene: TRBJ2-2; CDR3aa: CASSPGTNTGELFF
v_gene: TRBV7-9; j_gene: TRBJ2-5; CDR3aa: CASRPDRATQETQYF
v_gene: TRBV7-6; j_gene: TRBJ2-3; CDR3aa: CASSPSLMTDTQYF
v_gene: TRBV30; j_gene: TRBJ2-7; CDR3aa: CGASGGYEQYF
v_gene: TRBV6-2/TRBV6-3; j_gene: TRBJ1-5; CDR3aa: CASSYSSGSHQPQHF
v_gene: TRBV21-1; j_gene: TRBJ1-1; CDR3aa: CASSMREREAFF
v_gene: TRBV5-1; j_gene: TRBJ2-1; CDR3aa: CASSLDSGHGNEQFF
v_gene: TRBV18; j_gene: TRBJ1-2; CDR3aa: CASSLNRGQYGYTF
v_gene: TRBV19; j_gene: TRBJ1-2; CDR3aa: CASKREEGGRRYTF
v_gene: TRBV6-5; j_gene: TRBJ1-2; CDR3aa: CASTTRDGLYGYTF
v_gene: TRBV4-3; j_gene: TRBJ2-3; CDR3aa: CASSHSGGSTDTQYF
v_gene: TRBV14; j_gene: TRBJ1-4; CDR3aa: CASSPDREKLFF
v_gene: TRBV7-2; j_gene: TRBJ1-5; CDR3aa: CASSLGGGRPQHF
v_gene: TRBV6-1; j_gene: TRBJ1-3; CDR3aa: CASSESGWGNTIYF
v_gene: TRBV5-1; j_gene: TRBJ1-1; CDR3aa: CASSLDNLNTEAFF
v_gene: TRBV7-2; j_gene: TRBJ2-3; CDR3aa: CASSLSGLDTQYF
v_gene: TRBV3-1/TRBV3-2; j_gene: TRBJ1-1; CDR3aa: CASSLKQAGNTEAFF
v_gene: TRBV5-6; j_gene: TRBJ2-1; CDR3aa: CASSLMGTGSNEQFF
v_gene: TRBV5-1; j_gene: TRBJ2-2; CDR3aa: CASSWDRVRRNTGELFF
v_gene: TRBV27; j_gene: TRBJ2-6; CDR3aa: CASTYSGANVLTF
v_gene: TRBV10-3; j_gene: TRBJ1-6; CDR3aa: CAISESLAPLHF
v_gene: TRBV6-5; j_gene: TRBJ2-1; CDR3aa: CASTWTSGGDEQFF
v_gene: TRBV29-1; j_gene: TRBJ1-1; CDR3aa: CSVGGGRRNTEAFF
v_gene: TRBV7-9; j_gene: TRBJ2-7; CDR3aa: CASSLGLGAGRGEQYF
v_gene: TRBV7-3; j_gene: TRBJ2-5; CDR3aa: CASSLAGSLLETQYF
v_gene: TRBV5-1; j_gene: TRBJ2-5; CDR3aa: CASSLDGIQETQYF
v_gene: TRBV20-1; j_gene: TRBJ1-5; CDR3aa: CSASSPGTGLVQPQHF
v_gene: TRBV5-4; j_gene: TRBJ2-3; CDR3aa: CASSSGQGKGTDTQYF
v_gene: TRBV2; j_gene: TRBJ1-2; CDR3aa: CASTMGETYGYTF